A single sample is the source of the 28 T cell receptor beta chains below, sequenced in a study of T cell responses to AZD1222 COVID-19 vaccine. Profiled with immunoSEQ multiplex PCR; TCRdb holds only in-frame clones, not every one. This sample has roughly 250,000 clones, with 90% to 95% found just once. Sequences were derived from peripheral blood, sampled on day 0 of AZD1222 vaccination. Receptor source: an adult in good health.

This clone appeared once. V gene TRBV29-1 combines with J gene TRBJ1-2; D gene ambiguous. The germline V gene encodes CDR1 SQVTM and CDR2 ANQGSEA. This CDR3 contains 10 residues. V shed 3 bases and J shed 8 bases, with 7 bases lying between them. Here the CDR3 DNA reads TGCAGCGTTGAGAGGAGCGGCTACACCTTC. Protein: CSVERSGYTF.

Note on this clone: Other DNA sequences in the same sample also yield this CDR3. V and J are TRBV5-1 and TRBJ2-7, with D unclear. Trimming cost V 0 bases and J 6 bases, with 10 bases left between them. The length of the CDR3 is 13 residues. Germline V gene lookup returns CDR1 SGHRS and CDR2 YFSETQ. In DNA form, the CDR3 reads TGCGCCAGCAGCTTGGAGTCGTCCAGCGAGCAGTACTTC. Amino acids: CASSLESSSEQYF.

This clone was picked up one time. V usage is TRBV29-1 and J usage is TRBJ1-1; perhaps TRBD1 as D (5 bases). The germline gives CDR1 SQVTM, CDR2 ANQGSEA. This CDR3 is 13 amino acids long. Trimming stripped 4 bases from V and 3 bases from J, with 12 bases between. The CDR3 here is CSVVVREDTEAFF. CDR3 nucleotides: TGCAGCGTTGTTGTCAGGGAGGACACTGAAGCTTTCTTT.

The chain joins TRBV5-1 to TRBJ2-3; 7 positions match TRBD2. The length of the CDR3 is 16 residues. Germline V gives CDR1 SGHRS, CDR2 YFSETQ. The J segment lost 1 base and the V segment lost 5 bases, leaving 10 bases of the junction unmatched. The CDR3 nucleotides are TGCGCCAGCAGTTCCGGGACTACGGGGCGCACAGATACGCAGTATTTT. Amino acid sequence: CASSSGTTGRTDTQYF.

This chain joins TRBV4-3 and TRBJ2-5; D unresolved. Germline CDR1 and CDR2: LGHNA and YSLEER. The CDR3 totals 13 residues. Trimming took off 0 bases at V and 5 bases at J, with 7 bases between the two ends. In DNA form, the CDR3 reads TGCGCCAGCAGCCAAGATTGGTGGGAGACCCAGTACTTC. Protein sequence: CASSQDWWETQYF.

The chain links TRBV5-1 to TRBJ2-3; 7 bases align to TRBD1. There are 15 residues in the CDR3. Trimming removed 7 bases from V and 0 bases from J; junction bases left unmatched: 8. The germline gives CDR1 SGHRS, CDR2 YFSETQ. The CDR3 loop reads CASAPGQTSTDTQYF. CDR3 nucleotide sequence: TGCGCCAGCGCCCCGGGACAGACTAGCACAGATACGCAGTATTTT.

This CDR3 reads CASSISSGGDDQPQHF. The CDR3 DNA sequence: TGTGCCAGTAGCATCTCCTCTGGGGGTGACGATCAGCCCCAGCATTTT. V is TRBV19 and J is TRBJ1-5, with D possibly being TRBD1 (5 bases). CDR1 is LNHDA and CDR2 is SQIVND in the germline V gene (reference sequence). This CDR3 region has 16 residues. V lost 6 bases and J 5 bases, leaving 20 bases between the germline ends.

The chain is built from TRBV29-1 and TRBJ2-1; 9 bases align to TRBD1. Per the germline V gene, CDR1 is SQVTM and CDR2 is ANQGSEA. CDR3 size: 13 residues. The V and J ends lost 6 bases and 9 bases, in that order; junction bases with no gene match: 9. The CDR3 DNA reads as TGCAGCGTAGCCGGGACAGGGTATAGTGAGCAGTTCTTC. Its protein is CSVAGTGYSEQFF.

V and J are TRBV4-2 and TRBJ2-7, with D hard to call. The CDR3 sequence is 15 residues long. CDR1 is LGHNA, CDR2 YNFKEQ, per germline. Trimming cost V 0 bases and J 3 bases, with 12 bases left between them. The CDR3 sequence is CASSQEQVPLYEQYF. Written as DNA, the CDR3 is TGTGCCAGCAGCCAAGAGCAGGTCCCTCTCTACGAGCAGTACTTC.

This clone was counted only a few times. The rearrangement joins TRBV10-3 to TRBJ1-5; 12 bases are a match to TRBD1. V lost 10 bases to trimming and J lost 6 bases; unmatched junction nucleotides: 7. CDR3 length: 14 residues. Looked up from germline, CDR1 is ENHRY and CDR2 is SYGVKD. The CDR3 DNA follows: TGTGCCACCGGCGGGACAGGGGGCTTTCAGCCCCAGCATTTT. It is translated as CATGGTGGFQPQHF.

The chain combines TRBV4-3 with TRBJ2-7; 9 bases match TRBD1. Germline values: CDR1 LGHNA, CDR2 YSLEER. V trimming: 4 bases; J trimming: 5 bases; junction bases outside the gene matches: 6. The CDR3 runs 14 residues. The DNA for the CDR3 is TGCGCCAGCAGCCCGAGGACAGGGGACCACGAGCAGTACTTC. Amino acids: CASSPRTGDHEQYF.

This clone was seen once. The CDR3 sequence is CASSLNGGISGELFF. Written as DNA, the CDR3 is TGTGCCAGCAGCTTAAATGGGGGCATCTCCGGGGAGCTGTTTTTT. V usage is TRBV5-4 and J usage is TRBJ2-2; tentative D call: TRBD1 (6 bases). The CDR3 is 15 amino acids. Germline loops: CDR1 SGHNT, CDR2 YYREEE (reference sequence). V lost 2 bases to trimming and J lost 6 bases, with 14 bases between them.

The count of this clone is one. The rearrangement uses TRBV6-2 or TRBV6-3 and TRBJ2-7; D uncertain. The CDR3 runs to 15 residues. Germline loops: CDR1 MNHEY, CDR2 SVGEGT. The V end lost 2 bases, the J end lost 2 bases, and 13 bases lay between the germline ends. Here the CDR3 reads CASSYITGRAYEQYF. The CDR3, as DNA: TGTGCCAGCAGTTACATAACCGGCAGAGCCTACGAGCAGTACTTC.

The sample holds one count of this clone. This chain connects TRBV7-2 to TRBJ1-5; D not certain. The CDR3 spans 13 residues. Germline V gene lookup returns CDR1 SGHTA and CDR2 FQGNSA. V was trimmed by 5 bases and J by 4 bases, leaving 9 bases between them. The CDR3, as DNA: TGTGCCAGCAGCACCCGGGGTAATCAGCCCCAGCATTTT. Its protein product is CASSTRGNQPQHF.

This chain uses TRBV18 with TRBJ1-1; TRBD1 agrees at 7 bases. CDR1 is KGHSH, CDR2 LQKENI, per germline. Trimming removed 4 bases from V and 2 bases from J; junction bases left unmatched: 4. The CDR3 covers 14 residues. CDR3 amino acids: CASSQDRRNTEAFF. The CDR3 DNA is TGTGCCAGCTCACAGGACAGGCGCAACACTGAAGCTTTCTTT.

V usage is TRBV2 and J usage is TRBJ2-3, with 11 positions matching TRBD2. The CDR3 is 15 residues long. Germline V CDR1 and CDR2: SNHLY, FYNNEI. V trimming: 6 bases; J trimming: 2 bases; junction bases outside the gene matches: 4. The CDR3 sequence: CASRKGLADTDTQYF. The CDR3 nucleotides are TGTGCCAGCAGGAAGGGACTAGCGGACACAGATACGCAGTATTTT.

The chain combines TRBV27 with TRBJ2-7, with D possibly being TRBD1 or TRBD2 (5 bases each). The ends were cut back, 6 bases at V and 0 bases at J, with 12 bases in the middle. From germline, CDR1 is MNHEY and CDR2 SMNVEV (reference sequence). The length of the CDR3 is 14 residues. Written as DNA, the CDR3 is TGTGCCAGCAGCGGGGCCACAAGCTCCTACGAGCAGTACTTC. Amino acids: CASSGATSSYEQYF.

The rearrangement uses TRBV6-5 and TRBJ1-6, with 9 bases matching TRBD1. V trimming: 2 bases; J trimming: 10 bases; junction bases outside the gene matches: 3. The CDR3 covers 14 residues. Germline V lookup: CDR1 MNHEY, CDR2 SVGAGI. CDR3 in amino acids: CASSYLTGGSPLHF. In nucleotides, the CDR3 is TGTGCCAGCAGTTACCTAACAGGGGGCTCACCCCTCCACTTT.

The chain joins TRBV3-1 (or the pseudogene TRBV3-2) to TRBJ1-4; no definite D call. CDR3 size: 15 residues. Between the trimmed V and J ends, which lost 0 bases and 2 bases, there was a span of 7 bases. Germline-derived CDR1 and CDR2 are LGHDT and YNNKEL (reference sequence). As DNA, the CDR3 is TGTGCCAGCAGCCAAGAAAGTCTGACTAATGAAAAACTGTTTTTT. Protein sequence: CASSQESLTNEKLFF.

V gene TRBV6-6 combines with J gene TRBJ1-6, with D possibly TRBD1 on 6 matching bases. Germline-derived CDR1 and CDR2 are MNHNY and SVGAGI (reference sequence). This CDR3 has 16 residues. The V end lost 5 bases, the J end lost 8 bases, and 19 bases lay between the germline ends. CDR3 residues: CASSRDTGTHYSPLHF. The DNA for the CDR3 is TGTGCCAGCAGTCGAGATACCGGGACACACTATTCACCCCTCCACTTT.

CDR3 bases: TGTGCCACCAGTGATACCCGGACAGGGGTCACCGGGGAGCTGTTTTTT. This encodes CATSDTRTGVTGELFF. The chain employs TRBV24-1 and TRBJ2-2; TRBD1 matches 9 bases. CDR3 length equals 16 residues. Losses at the gene ends were 3 bases for V and 4 bases for J; bases not matched to a gene: 5. Germline lookup yields CDR1 KGHDR and CDR2 SFDVKD.

V and J are TRBV5-1 and TRBJ2-5, with a possible D match to TRBD2 (5 bases). The V end was cut by 0 bases, the J end by 5 bases, with 14 bases between. Germline CDR1 SGHRS, CDR2 YFSETQ. CDR3 length: 15 amino acids. The CDR3 is CASSLAGSVGETQYF. CDR3 DNA: TGCGCCAGCAGCTTGGCTGGTAGCGTTGGGGAGACCCAGTACTTC. The full variable domain, with the rest looked up from reference TRBV5-1 and TRBJ2-5, is KAGVTQTPRYLIKTRGQQVTLSCSPISGHRSVSWYQQTPGQGLQFLFEYFSETQRNKGNFPGRFSGRQFSNSRSEMNVSTLELGDSALYLCASSLAGSVGETQYFGPGTRLLVL.

The chain couples TRBV27 to TRBJ1-6; D may be TRBD1 (5 bases). Trimming pared 6 bases from V and 7 bases from J, leaving 10 bases between. The CDR3 has 13 residues. Looked up from germline, CDR1 is MNHEY and CDR2 is SMNVEV (reference sequence). The DNA for the CDR3 is TGTGCCAGCAGGAGGGGCGGGAATTCACCCCTCCACTTT. Translation: CASRRGGNSPLHF.

The chain combines TRBV28 with TRBJ1-1, with D unresolved. The V gene's germline CDR1 is MDHEN and CDR2 SYDVKM. Between the trimmed V and J ends, which lost 1 base and 2 bases, there was a span of 8 bases. The CDR3 consists of 14 residues. The CDR3 is CASSLFGVNTEAFF. The CDR3 DNA follows: TGTGCCAGCAGTTTATTTGGGGTAAACACTGAAGCTTTCTTT.

This chain uses TRBV30 with TRBJ2-1, with D tentatively TRBD1 or TRBD2 (5 bases each). CDR1 is GTSNPN, CDR2 SVGIG, per germline (reference sequence). Trimming left V 7 bases short and J 0 bases short, with 13 bases between. This CDR3 has 14 residues. The CDR3 sequence is CAFRGLSSYNEQFF. For the CDR3, the DNA is TGTGCCTTTCGGGGCCTTAGCTCCTACAATGAGCAGTTCTTC.

The chain employs TRBV5-4 and TRBJ2-1; no firm D call. The CDR3 length is 14 residues. Trimming cost V 4 bases and J 5 bases, with 13 bases left between them. Per germline, CDR1 SGHNT and CDR2 YYREEE (reference sequence). The CDR3, as DNA: TGTGCCAGCAGCAAGGGTGCCGCGGACAATGAGCAGTTCTTC. Translation: CASSKGAADNEQFF.

The chain combines TRBV5-4 with TRBJ2-2; D remains unclear. The V end was cut by 0 bases, the J end by 4 bases, with 4 bases between. The length of the CDR3 is 13 residues. Germline V gene lookup returns CDR1 SGHNT and CDR2 YYREEE (reference sequence). CDR3 in DNA: TGTGCCAGCAGCTTGGATGGCACCGGGGAGCTGTTTTTT. Encoded protein: CASSLDGTGELFF.

The chain has TRBV2 and TRBJ1-4; TRBD1 matches at 7 bases. In germline, CDR1 is SNHLY, CDR2 FYNNEI. This CDR3 spans 14 amino acids. Unmatched junction bases numbered 7, after V lost 4 bases and J lost 8 bases. In DNA, the CDR3 is TGTGCCAGCAGTGGGTATGCAGGGGGAGAAAAACTGTTTTTT. It yields the protein CASSGYAGGEKLFF.